This T cell receptor (beta chain) was identified during a study of blood T cell repertoires in COVID-19. For the study at large: PBMCs, B-cell-depleted T cells, or T cells were the source of the cDNA or gDNA that made up the material.

Method: immunoSEQ multiplex PCR; TCRdb's copy keeps in-frame clones and lacks some. Of a few hundred thousand clones detected, approximately 90% appear once; the ten largest clones hold 10%. The study drew participants aged about 18 to 95 years from some 25 US areas. This clone was counted a few times. There are 13 residues in the CDR3. V was clipped by 1 base and J by 10 bases, with 8 bases between them. The germline CDR1 and CDR2 sequences are LGHDT and YNNKEL (reference sequence). V is TRBV3-1 (or the pseudogene TRBV3-2) and J is TRBJ1-6; D gene unclear. The sample was PBMCs or T cells enriched from blood (not recorded which). This TCR came from a man aged 18 to 30 with acute COVID-19. The CDR3 loop reads CASSQGRESPLHF. CDR3 sequence (DNA): TGTGCCAGCAGCCAAGGGAGGGAATCACCCCTCCACTTT.